This T cell receptor (beta chain) was profiled in a study of T cell responses to AZD1222 COVID-19 vaccine. Sequencing used immunoSEQ multiplex PCR; TCRdb keeps in-frame clones, though not all of them. In the table there are about 160,000 clones, around nine tenths of which are singletons. The germline V gene has CDR1 KGHSH and CDR2 LQKENI. The CDR3 totals 14 residues. The germline V and J ends were trimmed by 3 bases and 8 bases, with 14 bases remaining between them. The starting material was peripheral blood, obtained on day 0 of AZD1222 vaccination. This chain connects TRBV18 to TRBJ2-1; D might be TRBD2 (6 bases). The TCR sequence derives from an adult in good health. In nucleotides, the CDR3 is TGTGCCAGCTCACCGAACAGCCCGGGGGATGAGCAGTTCTTC. Amino acids: CASSPNSPGDEQFF.